This T cell receptor (beta chain) was sequenced in a study of blood T cells in healthy people across ages. General study results and limits: Age advanced and TCR beta diversity per million T cells fell, roughly linearly. Researchers report that TCR beta diversity correlated strongly with naive T cell percentage.

This CDR3 contains 14 residues. Trimming left V 3 bases short and J 4 bases short, with 12 bases between. The germline V gene has CDR1 SGHRS and CDR2 YFSETQ. As to this clonotype: No antigen is known for it. A much larger clone lies one base from this, so it may be a read error.

At least 6 micrograms of total RNA were extracted per sample. A second about 7 to 11 cycle PCR used barcoded and J-beta primers. Carrying 12 random nucleotides, a template-switch adaptor labeled each individual cDNA molecule. TCRdb reprocessed the 5' RACE reads via MiXCR and lists one record per CDR3 protein. Of about 670,000 distinct CDR3 sequences listed, about 51% are singletons. This sequence joins TRBV5-1 and TRBJ2-3, with D hard to call. The sample was blood. This sequence originates from a woman of 80 years or more in good health. The CDR3 is CASSWGTSADTQYF. The CDR3, as DNA: TGCGCCAGCAGCTGGGGTACCTCCGCAGATACGCAGTATTTT.